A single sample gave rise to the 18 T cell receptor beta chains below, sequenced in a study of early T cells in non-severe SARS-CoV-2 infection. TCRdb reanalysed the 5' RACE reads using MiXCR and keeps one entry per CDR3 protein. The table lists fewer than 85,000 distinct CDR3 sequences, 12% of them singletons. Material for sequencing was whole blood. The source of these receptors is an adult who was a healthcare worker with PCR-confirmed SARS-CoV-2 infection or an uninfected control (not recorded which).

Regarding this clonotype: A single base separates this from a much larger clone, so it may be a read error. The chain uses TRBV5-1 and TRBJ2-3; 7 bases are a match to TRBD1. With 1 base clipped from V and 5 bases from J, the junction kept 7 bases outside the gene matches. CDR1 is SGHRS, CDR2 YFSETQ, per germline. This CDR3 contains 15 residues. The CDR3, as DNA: TGCGCCAGCAGCTTGAGGGGGCTGCGCATAGATACGCAGTATTTT. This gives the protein CASSLRGLRIDTQYF. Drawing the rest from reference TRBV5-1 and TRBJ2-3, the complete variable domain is KAGVTQTPRYLIKTRGQQVTLSCSPISGHRSVSWYQQTPGQGLQFLFEYFSETQRNKGNFPGRFSGRQFSNSRSEMNVSTLELGDSALYLCASSLRGLRIDTQYFGPGTRLTVL.

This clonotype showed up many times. The CDR3 loop is CASSRGWDLETQYF. The CDR3 DNA reads TGTGCCAGCAGCCGTGGCTGGGATTTGGAGACCCAGTACTTC. The gene calls are TRBV7-6 and TRBJ2-5; D call uncertain. Germline values: CDR1 SGHVS, CDR2 FNYEAQ. V was pared by 5 bases and J by 5 bases, with 15 bases between. The CDR3 runs to 14 residues.

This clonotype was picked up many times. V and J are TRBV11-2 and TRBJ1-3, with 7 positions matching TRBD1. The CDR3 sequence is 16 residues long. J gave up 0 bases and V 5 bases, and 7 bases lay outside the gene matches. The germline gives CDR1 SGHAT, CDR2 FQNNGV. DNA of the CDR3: TGTGCCAGCAGCATACGGGACAGCTTCTCTGGAAACACCATATATTTT. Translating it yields CASSIRDSFSGNTIYF.

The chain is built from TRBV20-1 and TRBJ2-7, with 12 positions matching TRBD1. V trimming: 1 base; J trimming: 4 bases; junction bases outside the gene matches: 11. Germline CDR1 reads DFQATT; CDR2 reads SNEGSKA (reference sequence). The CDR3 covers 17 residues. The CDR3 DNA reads TGCAGTGCTAGAGGAGACGTCGGGACAGGGGGCGCGTACGAGCAGTACTTC. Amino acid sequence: CSARGDVGTGGAYEQYF.

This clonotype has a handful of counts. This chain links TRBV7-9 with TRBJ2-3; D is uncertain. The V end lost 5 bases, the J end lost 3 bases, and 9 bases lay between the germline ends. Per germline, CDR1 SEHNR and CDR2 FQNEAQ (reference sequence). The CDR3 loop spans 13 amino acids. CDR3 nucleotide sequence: TGTGCCAGCAGCCCCCGGATGACAGATACGCAGTATTTT. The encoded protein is CASSPRMTDTQYF.

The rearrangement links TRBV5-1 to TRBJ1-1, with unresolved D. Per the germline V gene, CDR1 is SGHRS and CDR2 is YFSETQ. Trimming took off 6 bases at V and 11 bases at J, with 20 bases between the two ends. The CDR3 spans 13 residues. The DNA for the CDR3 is TGCGCCAGCAACTCCCACCTAGGTAGCTACGCTTTCTTT. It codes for CASNSHLGSYAFF.

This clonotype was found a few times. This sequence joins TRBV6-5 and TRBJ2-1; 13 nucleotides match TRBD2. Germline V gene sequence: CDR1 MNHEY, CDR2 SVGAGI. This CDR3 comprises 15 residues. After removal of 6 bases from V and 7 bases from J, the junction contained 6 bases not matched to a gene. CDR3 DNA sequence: TGTGCCAGCAGCCTTGGGACTAGCGGGATAAATGAGCAGTTCTTC. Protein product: CASSLGTSGINEQFF.

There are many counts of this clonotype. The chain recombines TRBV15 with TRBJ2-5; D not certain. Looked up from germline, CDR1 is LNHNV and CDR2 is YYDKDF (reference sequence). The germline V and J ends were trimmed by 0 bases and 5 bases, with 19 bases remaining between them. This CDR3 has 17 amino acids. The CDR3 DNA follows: TGTGCCACCAGCAGAGATAATATGGCTACCAGATGGGAGACCCAGTACTTC. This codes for CATSRDNMATRWETQYF.

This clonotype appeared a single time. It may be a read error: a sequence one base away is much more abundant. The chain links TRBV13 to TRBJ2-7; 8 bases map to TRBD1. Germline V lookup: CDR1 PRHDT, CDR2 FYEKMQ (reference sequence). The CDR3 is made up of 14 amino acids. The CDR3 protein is CAGSWDRLSYEQYF. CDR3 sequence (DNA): TGTGCCGGCAGCTGGGACAGGTTGTCCTACGAGCAGTACTTC. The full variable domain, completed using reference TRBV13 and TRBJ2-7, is AAGVIQSPRHLIKEKRETATLKCYPIPRHDTVYWYQQGPGQDPQFLISFYEKMQSDKGSIPDRFSAQQFSDYHSELNMSSLELGDSALYFCAGSWDRLSYEQYFGPGTRLTVT.

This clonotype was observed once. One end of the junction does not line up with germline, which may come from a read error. CDR3: CASSPTVSYGQYF. The CDR3 DNA sequence: TGTGCCAGCAGCCCGACAGTCTCCTACGGGCAGTACTTC. The V and J genes are TRBV11-1 and TRBJ2-7; D may be TRBD1 (5 bases). Per the germline V gene, CDR1 is SGHAT and CDR2 is FQDESV (reference sequence). The CDR3 runs 13 residues.

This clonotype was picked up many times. CDR3 region: CASTPGTMEKLFF. The CDR3, as DNA: TGTGCCAGCACCCCGGGGACCATGGAGAAACTGTTTTTT. The V and J genes are TRBV6-6 and TRBJ1-4, with D possibly TRBD1 on 5 matching bases. From germline, CDR1 is MNHNY and CDR2 SVGAGI (reference sequence). V was shortened by 7 bases and J by 11 bases, with 17 bases between the two germline ends. The CDR3 runs 13 residues.

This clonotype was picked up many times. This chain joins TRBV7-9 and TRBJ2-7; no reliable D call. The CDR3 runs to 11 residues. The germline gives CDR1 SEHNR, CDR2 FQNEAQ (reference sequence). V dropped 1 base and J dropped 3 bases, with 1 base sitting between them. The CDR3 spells CASSLDYEQYF. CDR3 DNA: TGTGCCAGCAGCTTAGACTACGAGCAGTACTTC.

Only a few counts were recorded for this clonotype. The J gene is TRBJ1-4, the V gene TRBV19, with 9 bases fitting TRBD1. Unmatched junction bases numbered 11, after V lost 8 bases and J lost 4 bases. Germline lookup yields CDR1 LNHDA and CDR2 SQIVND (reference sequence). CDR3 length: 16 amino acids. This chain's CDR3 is CASRSPPGQGNEKLFF. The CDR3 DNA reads TGTGCCAGTCGAAGTCCACCGGGACAGGGTAATGAAAAACTGTTTTTT.

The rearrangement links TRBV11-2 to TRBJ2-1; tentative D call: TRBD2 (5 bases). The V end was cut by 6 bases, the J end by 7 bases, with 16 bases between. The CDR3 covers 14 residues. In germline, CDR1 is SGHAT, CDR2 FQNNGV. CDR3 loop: CASRDPRRGNEQFF. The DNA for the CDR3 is TGTGCCAGCAGGGACCCCCGAAGAGGGAATGAGCAGTTCTTC.

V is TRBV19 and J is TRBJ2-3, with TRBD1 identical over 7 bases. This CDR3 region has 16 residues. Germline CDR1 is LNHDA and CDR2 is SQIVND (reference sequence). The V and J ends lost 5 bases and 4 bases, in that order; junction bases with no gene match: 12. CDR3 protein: CASSYQGGRGPDTQYF. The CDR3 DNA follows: TGTGCCAGTAGTTACCAAGGGGGCAGGGGACCAGATACGCAGTATTTT.

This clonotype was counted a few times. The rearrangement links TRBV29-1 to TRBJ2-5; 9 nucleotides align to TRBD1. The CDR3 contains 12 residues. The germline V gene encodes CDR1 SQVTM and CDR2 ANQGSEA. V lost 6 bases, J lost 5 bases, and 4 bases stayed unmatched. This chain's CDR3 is CSVGQGSETQYF. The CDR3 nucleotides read TGCAGCGTCGGACAGGGGTCGGAGACCCAGTACTTC.

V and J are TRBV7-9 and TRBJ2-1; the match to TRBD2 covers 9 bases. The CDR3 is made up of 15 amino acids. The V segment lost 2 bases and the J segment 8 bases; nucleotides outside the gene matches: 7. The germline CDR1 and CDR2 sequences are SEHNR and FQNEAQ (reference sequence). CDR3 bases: TGTGCCAGCAGCTTATGGCGGGGGGGCCGTGATGAGCAGTTCTTC. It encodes CASSLWRGGRDEQFF.

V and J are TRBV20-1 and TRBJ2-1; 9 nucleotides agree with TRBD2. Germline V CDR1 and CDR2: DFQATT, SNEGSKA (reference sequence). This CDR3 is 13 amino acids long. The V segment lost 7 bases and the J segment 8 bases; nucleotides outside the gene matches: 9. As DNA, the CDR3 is TGCAGTGAAGAAGCGGGAGGTAGCCATGAGCAGTTCTTC. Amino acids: CSEEAGGSHEQFF.